The rows below give T cell receptor beta chains drawn from one sample of a study of blood T cell repertoires in COVID-19. The table came from immunoSEQ multiplex PCR; TCRdb's copy has only in-frame clones and leaves some out. The sample records about 160,000 clones, roughly 80% being singletons. Specimen: peripheral blood. Receptors were obtained from a woman older than 75 with acute or convalescent COVID-19. CDR3s include the opening cysteine and the closing phenylalanine or tryptophan. A D gene is named only where the DNA matches it firmly. Where a row states a size, it is once, few, many or the class of an expanded clone; other rows omit it.

V gene	D gene	clone size	J gene	CDR3 protein	CDR3 DNA
TRBV2	NA	NA	TRBJ2-1	CASSVGGTQFF	TGTGCCAGCAGTGTTGGGGGCACGCAGTTCTTC
TRBV21-1	NA	NA	TRBJ2-5	CASSKRLAGPTVQETQYF	TGTGCCAGCAGCAAACGGCTAGCGGGACCTACCGTACAAGAGACCCAGTACTTC
TRBV10-2	NA	NA	TRBJ2-7	CASRAGTRLKQYF	TGCGCCAGCAGGGCCGGGACTCGTCTCAAGCAGTACTTC
TRBV5-1	TRBD1	NA	TRBJ2-5	CASSAGQGKETQYF	TGCGCCAGCAGCGCGGGACAGGGAAAAGAGACCCAGTACTTC
TRBV28	NA	NA	TRBJ2-1	CASSSSQRAGLGKQFF	TGTGCCAGCAGTTCCAGCCAGCGGGCTGGGTTAGGAAAGCAGTTCTTC
TRBV3-1/TRBV3-2	TRBD1	NA	TRBJ1-1	CASSPWGTGGENTEAFF	TGTGCCAGCAGCCCATGGGGGACAGGGGGCGAGAACACTGAAGCTTTCTTT
TRBV27	TRBD2	NA	TRBJ2-7	CASSFRLAGANEQYF	TGTGCCAGCAGTTTTCGGCTAGCGGGAGCCAACGAGCAGTACTTC
TRBV6-5	NA	once	TRBJ1-2	CASETGSNYGYTF	TGTGCCAGTGAGACAGGTTCTAACTATGGCTACACCTTC
TRBV6-5	TRBD1	NA	TRBJ1-2	CASSYTGQGGGYTF	TGTGCCAGCAGTTACACGGGACAGGGAGGCGGCTACACCTTC
TRBV6-5	TRBD2	NA	TRBJ2-5	CASRTSGGPRETQYF	TGTGCCAGCAGGACTAGCGGGGGGCCAAGAGAGACCCAGTACTTC
TRBV27	NA	NA	TRBJ1-4	CASKFNGGPINEKLFF	TGTGCCAGCAAATTTAACGGGGGGCCCATTAATGAAAAACTGTTTTTT